Below, 5 T cell receptor beta chains from the same sample are listed, as sequenced in a study of cytomegalovirus exposure and HLA in healthy donors. Primers included in the PCR were 60 Vbeta and 13 Jbeta primers. The data were produced by immunoSEQ multiplex PCR, yet TCRdb's version contains in-frame clones alone and is incomplete. The sample records tens of thousands of clones, more than 70% being singletons. Material: PBMCs. The receptors stem from a man aged 30 to 45 in good health and CMV-seronegative.

The V gene is TRBV9, the J gene TRBJ2-5; possibly TRBD1 for D (6 bases). CDR1 and CDR2 from the germline V gene are SGDLS and YYNGEE. Trimming cost V 1 base and J 4 bases, with 20 bases left between them. The length of the CDR3 is 17 residues. CDR3 DNA sequence: TGTGCCAGCAGCGTATCGTGGGGGCTAGAACGGGGAGAGACCCAGTACTTC. This sequence encodes CASSVSWGLERGETQYF.

Worth noting for this clone: Distinct nucleotide sequences in the sample also encode this CDR3. The CDR3 nucleotides are TGTGCCAGCAGCCAGGGCCCGGCGTACACTGAAGCTTTCTTT. Its translation: CASSQGPAYTEAFF. The chain carries TRBV5-5 and TRBJ1-1; maybe TRBD1 (5 bases). Trimming took off 4 bases at V and 3 bases at J, with 13 bases between the two ends. The CDR3 loop spans 14 amino acids. CDR1 and CDR2 from the germline V gene are SGHKS and YYEKEE (reference sequence).

The chain carries TRBV7-9 and TRBJ1-2, with TRBD1 as a possible D gene (5 bases). The V gene lost 5 bases and the J gene lost 4 bases, with 23 bases spanning the gap. The CDR3 contains 17 residues. The germline V gene encodes CDR1 SEHNR and CDR2 FQNEAQ (reference sequence). CDR3 sequence (DNA): TGTGCCAGCAGCAACCAAGTGGGGCCAGTGCCTGGCTATGGCTACACCTTC. Translation gives CASSNQVGPVPGYGYTF.

V usage is TRBV28 and J usage is TRBJ1-1; D gene unclear. The CDR3 sequence is 14 residues long. Germline CDR1 and CDR2: MDHEN and SYDVKM. V lost 1 base and J 1 base, leaving 7 bases between the germline ends. CDR3 DNA: TGTGCCAGCAGTTTATACAGACAGAACACTGAAGCTTTCTTT. It is translated as CASSLYRQNTEAFF.

The chain recombines TRBV10-3 with TRBJ2-1, with D tentatively TRBD2 (5 bases). The germline CDR1 and CDR2 sequences are ENHRY and SYGVKD. V lost 7 bases and J lost 2, with 15 bases in between. The CDR3 has 15 residues. The CDR3 DNA follows: TGTGCCATCATGAAGCGCGAGGGTACCTACAATGAGCAGTTCTTC. This gives the protein CAIMKREGTYNEQFF.